The clone carrying this T cell receptor beta chain was found many times. Its specificity is not known. The data were obtained in a study of metastatic and nonmetastatic thyroid tumors. Study-wide context: Peripheral blood and tumor or nodule samples from malignant and benign thyroid patients were compared. Study outcomes and limitations: In blood and tumor, TCR beta diversity was reportedly significantly higher in malignant thyroid tumors than in benign nodules.

Thyroid surgery was performed in patients who had received no treatment beforehand. As originally analysed: Researchers built a distant-metastasis classifier for papillary thyroid cancer that drew on CDR3 differences across clinicopathological groups. MiXCR re-clonotyped the PCR reads for TCRdb. TCRdb, not the original authors, processed these V and J calls. Of approximately 16,000 clones listed, around a third were seen once; the top ten hold more than 10%. The sequencing sample was made of tumor tissue. The clonotype originates from a male donor with papillary thyroid cancer or a benign thyroid nodule (not recorded which). Some clones in this sample may be carry-over from other donors' samples.

The CDR3 DNA sequence: TGTGCCAGCAGCTTAGGGTCAGGGGAAACGGAGACCCAGTACTTC. Its protein product is CASSLGSGETETQYF. The V and J genes are TRBV7-3 and TRBJ2-5; D perhaps matches TRBD1 (6 bases). CDR1 SGHTA and CDR2 FQGTGA come from the germline V gene. V lost 2 bases and J 5 bases, leaving 15 bases between the germline ends. The CDR3 length is 15 residues.